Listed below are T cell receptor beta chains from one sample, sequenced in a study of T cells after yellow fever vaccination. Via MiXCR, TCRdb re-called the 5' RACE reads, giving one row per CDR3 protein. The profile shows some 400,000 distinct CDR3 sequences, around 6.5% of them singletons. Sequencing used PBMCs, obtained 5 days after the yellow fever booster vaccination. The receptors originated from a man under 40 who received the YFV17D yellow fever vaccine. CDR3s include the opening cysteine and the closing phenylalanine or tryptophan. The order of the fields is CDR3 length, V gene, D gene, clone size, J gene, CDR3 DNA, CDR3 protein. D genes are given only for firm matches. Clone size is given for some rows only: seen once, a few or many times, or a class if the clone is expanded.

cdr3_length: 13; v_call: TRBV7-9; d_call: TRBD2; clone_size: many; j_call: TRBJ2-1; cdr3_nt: TGTGCCAGCAACAGACTAGCGGTTAATGAGCAGTTCTTC; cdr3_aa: CASNRLAVNEQFF
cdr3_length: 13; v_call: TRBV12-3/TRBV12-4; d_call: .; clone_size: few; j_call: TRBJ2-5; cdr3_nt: TGTGCCACCGGGACCTCCATGAGGGAGACCCAGTACTTC; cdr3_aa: CATGTSMRETQYF
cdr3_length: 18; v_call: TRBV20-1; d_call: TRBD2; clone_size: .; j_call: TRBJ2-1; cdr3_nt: TGCAGTGCTAGATCTAGCGGGGGAGGATCTATGGGTTACAATGAGCAGTTCTTC; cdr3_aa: CSARSSGGGSMGYNEQFF
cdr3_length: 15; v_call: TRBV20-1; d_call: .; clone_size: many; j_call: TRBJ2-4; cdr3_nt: TGCAGTGCTGGCCTCGGGCCATTAGCCAAAAACATTCAGTACTTC; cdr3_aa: CSAGLGPLAKNIQYF
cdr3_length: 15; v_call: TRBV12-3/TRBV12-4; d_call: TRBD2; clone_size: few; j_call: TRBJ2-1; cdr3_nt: TGTGCCAGCAGTAAGACTAGCGGGATGAAAAATGAGCAGTTCTTC; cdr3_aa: CASSKTSGMKNEQFF
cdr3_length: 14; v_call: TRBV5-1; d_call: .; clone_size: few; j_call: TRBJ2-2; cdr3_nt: TGCGCCAGCAGCTTTGGACAGTTTCCCGGGGAGCTGTTTTTT; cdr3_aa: CASSFGQFPGELFF
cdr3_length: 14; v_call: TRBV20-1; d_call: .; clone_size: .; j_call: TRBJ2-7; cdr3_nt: TGCAGTGCGAAAGCCGGGACTGCTCGAGTCGAGCAGTACTTC; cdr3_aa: CSAKAGTARVEQYF
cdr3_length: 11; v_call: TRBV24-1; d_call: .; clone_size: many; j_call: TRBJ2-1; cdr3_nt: TGTGCCACCAGTGATTTCAATGAGCAGTTCTTC; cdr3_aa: CATSDFNEQFF
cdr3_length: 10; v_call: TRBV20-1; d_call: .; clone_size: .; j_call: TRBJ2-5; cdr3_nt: TGCAGTGCTAAATTGGGGACCCAGTACTTC; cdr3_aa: CSAKLGTQYF
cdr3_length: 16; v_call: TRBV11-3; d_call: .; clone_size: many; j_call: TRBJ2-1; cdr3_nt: TGTGCCAGCAGCTTATTCGGCGGAGCAGGGGACGATGAGCAGTTCTTC; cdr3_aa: CASSLFGGAGDDEQFF
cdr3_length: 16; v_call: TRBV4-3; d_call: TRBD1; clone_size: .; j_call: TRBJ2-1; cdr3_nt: TGCGCCAGCAGCCGCCGGTCGGGACAGCTGAACAATGAGCAGTTCTTC; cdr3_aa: CASSRRSGQLNNEQFF
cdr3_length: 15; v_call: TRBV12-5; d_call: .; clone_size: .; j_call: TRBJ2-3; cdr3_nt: TGTGCTAGTGGTTTGGTGGGGGATTTCACAGATACGCAGTATTTT; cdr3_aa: CASGLVGDFTDTQYF
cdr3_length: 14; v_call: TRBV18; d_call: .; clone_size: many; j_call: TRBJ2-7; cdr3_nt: TGTGCCAGCTCAACTGGGTTAGTCTCCTACGAGCAGTACTTC; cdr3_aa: CASSTGLVSYEQYF
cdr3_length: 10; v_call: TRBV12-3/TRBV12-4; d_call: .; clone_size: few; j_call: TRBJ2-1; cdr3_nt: TGTGCCAGCAGTTACCTGGGGCAGTTCTTC; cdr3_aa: CASSYLGQFF
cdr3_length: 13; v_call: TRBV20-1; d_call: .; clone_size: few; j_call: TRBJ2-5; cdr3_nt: TGCAGTGCTAGATTGCCTAGGGGAGAGACCCAGTACTTC; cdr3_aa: CSARLPRGETQYF
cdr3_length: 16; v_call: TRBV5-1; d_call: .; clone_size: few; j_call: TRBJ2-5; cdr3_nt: TGCGCCAGCAGCTTGAGGCAGGGGGGAGGACAAGAGACCCAGTACTTC; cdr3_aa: CASSLRQGGGQETQYF
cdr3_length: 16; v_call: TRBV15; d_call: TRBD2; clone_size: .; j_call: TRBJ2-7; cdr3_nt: TGTGCCACCAGCAGAGTGGCTAGCGGGAGAAGGAACGAGCAGTACTTC; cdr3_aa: CATSRVASGRRNEQYF
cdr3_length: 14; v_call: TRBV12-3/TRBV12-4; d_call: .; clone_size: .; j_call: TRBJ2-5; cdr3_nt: TGTGCCAGCACTTCCTCAGGGTATCGAGAGACCCAGTACTTC; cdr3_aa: CASTSSGYRETQYF
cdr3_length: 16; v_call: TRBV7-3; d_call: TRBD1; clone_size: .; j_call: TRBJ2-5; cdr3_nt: TGTGCCAGCAGCTCTTTAGGGGACAGGGACAGAGAGACCCAGTACTTC; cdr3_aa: CASSSLGDRDRETQYF
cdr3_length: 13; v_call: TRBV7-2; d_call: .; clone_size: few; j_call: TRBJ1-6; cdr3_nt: TGTGCCAGCACCCCTAAAGGGAATTCACCCCTCCACTTT; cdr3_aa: CASTPKGNSPLHF
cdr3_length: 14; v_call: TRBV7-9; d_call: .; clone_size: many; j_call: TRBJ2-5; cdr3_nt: TGTGCCAGCAGCTTAGCGGGGACGGCAGAGACCCAGTACTTC; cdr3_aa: CASSLAGTAETQYF
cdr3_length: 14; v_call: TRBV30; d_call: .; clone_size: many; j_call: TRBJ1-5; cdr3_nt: TGTGCCTGGAATCCTATAGACGGGAGTCAGCCCCAGCATTTT; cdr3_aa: CAWNPIDGSQPQHF
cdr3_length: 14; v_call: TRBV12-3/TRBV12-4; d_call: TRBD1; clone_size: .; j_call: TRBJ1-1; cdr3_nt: TGTGCCAGCTGTTTGGGACAGGGCCACACTGAAGCTTTCTTT; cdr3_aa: CASCLGQGHTEAFF
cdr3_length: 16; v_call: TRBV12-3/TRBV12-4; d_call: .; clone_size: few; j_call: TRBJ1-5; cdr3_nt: TGTGCCAGCAGTTTCTCCGGGCAGAATAGCAATCAGCCCCAGCATTTT; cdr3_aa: CASSFSGQNSNQPQHF
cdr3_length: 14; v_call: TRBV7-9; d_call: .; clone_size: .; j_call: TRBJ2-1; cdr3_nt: TGTGCCAGCACCCCCGGGGCCGTACGCAATGAGCAGTTCTTC; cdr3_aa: CASTPGAVRNEQFF
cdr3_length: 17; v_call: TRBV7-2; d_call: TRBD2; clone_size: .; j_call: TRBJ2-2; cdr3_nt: TGTGCCAGCAGCTTAGTCGGCGGGAGGTCGAACACCGGGGAGCTGTTTTTT; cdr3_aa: CASSLVGGRSNTGELFF
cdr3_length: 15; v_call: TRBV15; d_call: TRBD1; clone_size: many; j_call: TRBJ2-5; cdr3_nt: TGTGCCACCAGCAGTCGGACAGGGCGGGAAGAGACCCAGTACTTC; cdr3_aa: CATSSRTGREETQYF
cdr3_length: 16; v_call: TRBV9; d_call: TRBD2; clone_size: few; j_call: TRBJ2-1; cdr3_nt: TGTGCCAGCAGCGTGAGCGGGAGGGCCTTCTACAATGAGCAGTTCTTC; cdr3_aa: CASSVSGRAFYNEQFF
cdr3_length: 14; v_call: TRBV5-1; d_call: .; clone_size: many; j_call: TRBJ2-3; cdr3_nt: TGCGCCAGCAGCTTGGGAGGGTCCGCGGATACGCAGTATTTT; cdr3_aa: CASSLGGSADTQYF
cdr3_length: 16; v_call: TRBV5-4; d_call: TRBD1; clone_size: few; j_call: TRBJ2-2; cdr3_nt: TGTGCCAGCAGCTGGGGGACAGGGACTAACACCGGGGAGCTGTTTTTT; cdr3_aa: CASSWGTGTNTGELFF
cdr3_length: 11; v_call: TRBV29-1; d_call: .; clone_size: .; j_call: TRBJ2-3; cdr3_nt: TGCAGCGTGCGCGGGGCAGATACGCAGTATTTT; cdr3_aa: CSVRGADTQYF
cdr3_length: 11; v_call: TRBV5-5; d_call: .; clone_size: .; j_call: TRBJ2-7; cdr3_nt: TGTGCCAGCAGCCTGGGACGGGCCTTGGACTTC; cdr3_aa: CASSLGRALDF
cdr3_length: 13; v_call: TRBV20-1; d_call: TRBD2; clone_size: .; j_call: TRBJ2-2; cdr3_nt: TGCAGTGCAGTCTCGGGAGGCACCGGGGAGCTGTTTTTT; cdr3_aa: CSAVSGGTGELFF
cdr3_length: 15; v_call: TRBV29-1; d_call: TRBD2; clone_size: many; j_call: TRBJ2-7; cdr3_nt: TGCAGCGTTGGCCTCGGGACTAGCGGGAGCTACGAGCAGTACTTC; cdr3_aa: CSVGLGTSGSYEQYF
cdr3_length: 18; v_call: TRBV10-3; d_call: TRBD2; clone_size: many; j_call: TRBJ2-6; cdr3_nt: TGTGCCTCCCGAGTGGCGGGGGGATCCCTCTCTGGGGCCAACGTCCTGACTTTC; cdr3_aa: CASRVAGGSLSGANVLTF
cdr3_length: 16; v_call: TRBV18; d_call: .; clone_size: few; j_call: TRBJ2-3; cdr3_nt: TGTGCCAGCTCACCACGGGTCAGGGCTCTGGCAGATACGCAGTATTTT; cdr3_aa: CASSPRVRALADTQYF
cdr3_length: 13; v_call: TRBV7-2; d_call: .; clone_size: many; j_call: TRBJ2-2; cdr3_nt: TGTGCCAGCAGCTCACAAATAACCGGGGAGCTGTTTTTT; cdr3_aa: CASSSQITGELFF
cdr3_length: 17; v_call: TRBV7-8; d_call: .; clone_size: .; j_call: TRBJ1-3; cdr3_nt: TGTGCCAGCAGCAAGGAAGCTCTCCCTCGAGGCGGAAACACCATATATTTT; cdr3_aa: CASSKEALPRGGNTIYF
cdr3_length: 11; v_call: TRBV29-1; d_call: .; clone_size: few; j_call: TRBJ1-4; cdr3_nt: TGCAGTGGGGGGGAGAATGAAAAACTGTTTTTT; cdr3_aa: CSGGENEKLFF
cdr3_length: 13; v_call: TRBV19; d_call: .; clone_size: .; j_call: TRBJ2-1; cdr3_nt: TGTGCCACCTCTCGGGACACCTACAATGAGCAGTTCTTC; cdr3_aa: CATSRDTYNEQFF
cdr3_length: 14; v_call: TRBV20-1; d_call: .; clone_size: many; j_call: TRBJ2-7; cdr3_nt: TGCAGTGCTAGAAAAAGCGGGTTGCACTACGAGCAGTACTTC; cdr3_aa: CSARKSGLHYEQYF
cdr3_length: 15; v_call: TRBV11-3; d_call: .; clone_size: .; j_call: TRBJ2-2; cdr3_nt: TGTGCCAGCAGCCAAGAGGGGCTCCCGGCCGGGGAGCTGTTTTTT; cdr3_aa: CASSQEGLPAGELFF
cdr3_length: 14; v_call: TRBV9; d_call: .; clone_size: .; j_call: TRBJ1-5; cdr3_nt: TGTGCCAGCAGCTTCGGACAGAGTGATCAGCCCCAGCATTTT; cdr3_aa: CASSFGQSDQPQHF
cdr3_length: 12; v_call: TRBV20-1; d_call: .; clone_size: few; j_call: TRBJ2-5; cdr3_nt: TGCAGGGTTACCAGGGTTGGAGAGACCCAGTACTTC; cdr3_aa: CRVTRVGETQYF